Listed here are 28 T cell receptor beta chains from one sample, sequenced in a study of blood T cell repertoires in COVID-19. Profiling relied on immunoSEQ multiplex PCR, and the TCRdb table lists in-frame clones only, not all of them. The top ten hold under 2% of the sample, which has about 320,000 clones, about 91% seen once. Source material: peripheral blood. These receptors were obtained from a woman under 40 with COVID-19, enrolled during active disease.

This clone was seen just once. One end of the junction fails to match germline, which may point to a read error. The V gene is TRBV29-1, the J gene TRBJ1-2; 8 bases map to TRBD1. The V gene's germline CDR1 is SQVTM and CDR2 ANQGSEA. CDR3 length: 17 amino acids. CDR3 coding DNA: TGTGTCTGCGATCTAGGCAGGGGGCGCACCAGCGCCTATGGCTACACCTTC. As protein: CVCDLGRGRTSAYGYTF.

V and J are TRBV2 and TRBJ2-2, with D perhaps TRBD1 (5 bases). This CDR3 has 14 amino acids. In germline, CDR1 is SNHLY, CDR2 FYNNEI. Trimming took off 4 bases at V and 4 bases at J, with 10 bases between the two ends. Written as DNA, the CDR3 is TGTGCCAGCAGTGGATCGACAGTCACCGGGGAGCTGTTTTTT. This codes for CASSGSTVTGELFF.

J is TRBJ2-2 and V is TRBV6-2 or TRBV6-3, with TRBD1 matching over 9 bases. The CDR3 length is 15 residues. After removal of 5 bases from V and 5 bases from J, the junction contained 6 bases not matched to a gene. Germline V gene lookup returns CDR1 MNHEY and CDR2 SVGEGT. CDR3 sequence reads: CASSQQGALTGELFF. CDR3 nucleotide sequence: TGTGCCAGCAGTCAACAGGGGGCGCTGACCGGGGAGCTGTTTTTT.

The rearrangement uses TRBV9 and TRBJ2-2, with TRBD2 matching over 8 bases. From germline, CDR1 is SGDLS and CDR2 YYNGEE. The J segment lost 4 bases and the V segment lost 3 bases, leaving 8 bases of the junction unmatched. This CDR3 spans 16 amino acids. CDR3 DNA sequence: TGTGCCAGCAGCGCCCCGGGGGGGCCGCGCACCGGGGAGCTGTTTTTT. The encoded protein is CASSAPGGPRTGELFF.

V is TRBV6-2 or TRBV6-3 and J is TRBJ2-7, with a tentative D call TRBD1 (5 bases). CDR1 MNHEY and CDR2 SVGEGT come from the germline V gene. Trimming stripped 7 bases from V and 4 bases from J, with 23 bases between. The CDR3 has 16 amino acids. The CDR3 loop reads CASTPGAGHLGYEQYF. DNA of the CDR3: TGTGCCAGCACCCCTGGGGCAGGGCATTTGGGGTACGAGCAGTACTTC.

This clone was found once. The rearrangement joins TRBV7-2 to TRBJ2-3; possible D gene TRBD2, 6 bases. The V end lost 1 base, the J end lost 5 bases, and 19 bases lay between the germline ends. CDR3 length: 17 amino acids. The germline V gene encodes CDR1 SGHTA and CDR2 FQGNSA. CDR3 amino acids: CASSLGFKGPAGDTQYF. CDR3 sequence (DNA): TGTGCCAGCAGCTTAGGCTTCAAGGGGCCAGCGGGAGATACGCAGTATTTT. Based on the CDR3 plus reference TRBV7-2 and TRBJ2-3, the full variable domain is GAGVSQSPSNKVTEKGKDVELRCDPISGHTALYWYRQSLGQGLEFLIYFQGNSAPDKSGLPSDRFSAERTGGSVSTLTIQRTQQEDSAVYLCASSLGFKGPAGDTQYFGPGTRLTVL.

The chain is built from TRBV11-2 and TRBJ2-1, with TRBD2 matching 7 bases. V was pared by 5 bases and J by 1 base, with 11 bases of the junction left unmatched. The V gene's germline CDR1 is SGHAT and CDR2 FQNNGV. This CDR3 has 17 amino acids. CDR3 residues: CASSTKAVGGSYNEQFF. CDR3 DNA: TGTGCCAGCAGCACTAAAGCCGTGGGGGGGTCCTACAATGAGCAGTTCTTC.

The rearrangement uses TRBV2 and TRBJ2-2, with a tentative D call TRBD2 (5 bases). The CDR3 loop spans 13 amino acids. The ends were cut back, 8 bases at V and 1 base at J, with 8 bases in the middle. CDR1 and CDR2 (germline): SNHLY, FYNNEI. The DNA of the CDR3 is TGTGCCAGCGAGGGTCAGAACACCGGGGAGCTGTTTTTT. Amino acid sequence: CASEGQNTGELFF.

The rearrangement joins TRBV5-1 to TRBJ1-1; 8 positions agree with TRBD1. The CDR3 covers 16 residues. Germline CDR1 is SGHRS and CDR2 is YFSETQ. With V trimmed by 3 bases and J by 8 bases, 15 bases remained unmatched. Here the CDR3 reads CASSSRTGRGYREAFF. The CDR3 region has the DNA TGCGCCAGCAGCTCCCGGACAGGGAGGGGATATAGGGAAGCTTTCTTT.

The CDR3 loop reads CAISGELQGGYGYTF. CDR3 nucleotides: TGTGCCATCAGTGGGGAACTACAGGGGGGATATGGCTACACCTTC. The J gene is TRBJ1-2, the V gene TRBV10-3; 8 positions agree with TRBD1. This CDR3 comprises 15 residues. Germline V gene sequence: CDR1 ENHRY, CDR2 SYGVKD. Trimming took 4 bases from V and 5 from J; bases not matched to a gene: 9.

The gene calls are TRBV3-1 (or the pseudogene TRBV3-2) and TRBJ2-1; D unclear. This CDR3 spans 14 amino acids. Germline CDR1 is LGHDT and CDR2 is YNNKEL (reference sequence). The V end lost 7 bases, the J end lost 7 bases, and 17 bases lay between the germline ends. CDR3 protein: CASNDIRTRNEQFF. The DNA of the CDR3 is TGTGCCAGCAACGATATCCGAACGAGGAATGAGCAGTTCTTC.

The gene calls are TRBV5-4 and TRBJ2-7; 8 bases are shared with TRBD1. The CDR3 spans 14 residues. Germline V lookup: CDR1 SGHNT, CDR2 YYREEE (reference sequence). V lost 6 bases to trimming and J lost 2 bases; unmatched junction nucleotides: 7. CDR3 in DNA: TGTGCCAGCACCACTGAGGGACAGGCCTACGAGCAGTACTTC. Protein product: CASTTEGQAYEQYF.

V is TRBV7-7 and J is TRBJ2-5; D possibly corresponds to TRBD2 (5 bases). CDR3 length equals 13 residues. Trimming took 6 bases from V and 4 from J, leaving 12 bases between them. Germline CDR1 is SSHAT and CDR2 is FNYEAQ (reference sequence). The CDR3 DNA reads TGTGCCAGCAGTACGTCCCGGGGAGAGACCCAGTACTTC. The encoded protein is CASSTSRGETQYF.

The rearrangement uses TRBV2 and TRBJ1-2; unclear D gene. The length of the CDR3 is 13 residues. V was trimmed by 4 bases and J by 4 bases, leaving 10 bases between them. Germline V gives CDR1 SNHLY, CDR2 FYNNEI. Written as DNA, the CDR3 is TGTGCCAGCAGTGCAGAGGTGCTCTATGGCTACACCTTC. It encodes CASSAEVLYGYTF.

In DNA form, the CDR3 reads TGTGCCAGCAGGACAGGGCAGACCCAGTACTTC. As protein: CASRTGQTQYF. V and J are TRBV2 and TRBJ2-5, with 7 bases that match TRBD1. Trimming cost V 6 bases and J 6 bases; bases outside gene matches: 1. Per germline, CDR1 SNHLY and CDR2 FYNNEI. There are 11 residues in the CDR3.

The genes are TRBV11-3 and TRBJ1-1; D possibly corresponds to TRBD1 (5 bases). Germline V gene lookup returns CDR1 SGHNT and CDR2 YENEEA. V was cut by 5 bases and J by 1 base, with 14 bases left in between. The CDR3 loop spans 15 amino acids. CDR3 coding DNA: TGTGCCAGCAGCCGATCGCGGGACCGGAACACTGAAGCTTTCTTT. Translation gives CASSRSRDRNTEAFF.

The chain is built from TRBV5-1 and TRBJ2-1; D is uncertain. The CDR3 runs 13 residues. CDR1 SGHRS and CDR2 YFSETQ come from the germline V gene. The ends were cut back, 0 bases at V and 10 bases at J, with 11 bases in the middle. The CDR3 region has the DNA TGCGCCAGCAGCTTGGAGTCACTAAGGGAGCAGTTCTTC. This encodes CASSLESLREQFF.

The chain couples TRBV7-9 to TRBJ1-2, with TRBD1 matching 8 bases. The CDR3 is made up of 17 amino acids. Per germline, CDR1 SEHNR and CDR2 FQNEAQ (reference sequence). Trimming cost V 5 bases and J 4 bases; bases outside gene matches: 15. The CDR3 DNA reads TGTGCCAGCAGCCGAACAAGAGACAGGGGCCGGGGCTATGGCTACACCTTC. The encoded protein is CASSRTRDRGRGYGYTF.

This clone showed up just once. The chain has TRBV11-2 and TRBJ2-1; no reliable D call. The length of the CDR3 is 13 residues. Trimming stripped 0 bases from V and 10 bases from J, with 10 bases between. Germline CDR1 is SGHAT and CDR2 is FQNNGV. The CDR3 loop reads CASSLDQAREQFF. The CDR3 nucleotides read TGTGCCAGCAGCTTAGATCAGGCCAGAGAGCAGTTCTTC.

The genes are TRBV19 and TRBJ1-2, with D perhaps matching TRBD1 (6 bases). V lost 5 bases and J 14 bases, leaving 21 bases between the germline ends. The CDR3 contains 13 residues. CDR1 and CDR2 from the germline V gene are LNHDA and SQIVND (reference sequence). The chain's CDR3 is CASSWIGQQGYTF. CDR3 DNA: TGTGCCAGTAGTTGGATCGGACAGCAAGGGTATACCTTC.

This clone appeared once. The chain recombines TRBV19 with TRBJ2-5, with 8 bases aligning to TRBD1. Germline lookup yields CDR1 LNHDA and CDR2 SQIVND (reference sequence). This CDR3 has 14 amino acids. Trimming removed 1 base from V and 4 bases from J; junction bases left unmatched: 2. The CDR3 spells CASSIGQGAETQYF. The CDR3 DNA is TGTGCCAGTAGTATAGGTCAGGGGGCAGAGACCCAGTACTTC. The whole variable domain, filled in from reference TRBV19 and TRBJ2-5, reads DGGITQSPKYLFRKEGQNVTLSCEQNLNHDAMYWYRQDPGQGLRLIYYSQIVNDFQKGDIAEGYSVSREKKESFPLTVTSAQKNPTAFYLCASSIGQGAETQYFGPGTRLLVL.

The chain links TRBV6-2 or TRBV6-3 to TRBJ1-5; D gene ambiguous. V was cut by 0 bases and J by 0 bases, with 6 bases left in between. This CDR3 is built from 15 residues. Germline loops: CDR1 MNHEY, CDR2 SVGEGT. The CDR3 bases are TGTGCCAGCAGTTACTCGTCAGATAGCAATCAGCCCCAGCATTTT. Encoded protein: CASSYSSDSNQPQHF.

The rearrangement joins TRBV3-1 (or the pseudogene TRBV3-2) to TRBJ2-7; perhaps TRBD2 as D (5 bases). The germline V gene has CDR1 LGHDT and CDR2 YNNKEL (reference sequence). This CDR3 spans 15 amino acids. V lost 1 base, J lost 2 bases, and 12 bases lay in between. CDR3 DNA sequence: TGTGCCAGCAGCCAAGCGCCCGGGCGGGCCTACGAGCAGTACTTC. Translation: CASSQAPGRAYEQYF.

The V gene is TRBV28, the J gene TRBJ1-6; 9 bases agree with TRBD1. The ends lost 6 bases at V and 8 bases at J; junction bases unmatched: 5. In germline, CDR1 is MDHEN, CDR2 SYDVKM. The CDR3 sequence is 14 residues long. CDR3 region: CASRGQGMYSPLHF. The CDR3 DNA reads as TGTGCCAGCAGAGGACAGGGGATGTATTCACCCCTCCACTTT.

The rearrangement joins TRBV7-2 to TRBJ1-5, with D perhaps matching TRBD1 (6 bases). The CDR3 has 15 residues. The V gene's germline CDR1 is SGHTA and CDR2 FQGNSA. V was trimmed by 5 bases and J by 1 base, leaving 12 bases between them. The CDR3 region is CASSLQGGSNQPQHF. CDR3 DNA: TGTGCCAGCAGCCTACAGGGAGGGAGCAATCAGCCCCAGCATTTT.

This sequence joins TRBV5-8 and TRBJ1-5, with no clear D. The CDR3 totals 14 residues. Deletions cut 5 bases from V and 0 bases from J, with 9 bases between. Germline V gives CDR1 SGHTS, CDR2 YDEGEE. CDR3 DNA sequence: TGTGCCAGCAGGGAGGACTATAGCAATCAGCCCCAGCATTTT. Its protein is CASREDYSNQPQHF.

V is TRBV7-9 and J is TRBJ2-1, with TRBD2 as a possible D gene (6 bases). This CDR3 region has 14 residues. CDR1 SEHNR and CDR2 FQNEAQ come from the germline V gene (reference sequence). V lost 5 bases, J lost 8 bases, and 16 bases lay in between. CDR3 residues: CASSEGLPVYEQFF. The CDR3 nucleotides are TGTGCCAGCAGCGAGGGACTCCCAGTTTATGAGCAGTTCTTC.

The chain carries TRBV28 and TRBJ1-5, with TRBD1 matching over 7 bases. Germline V gives CDR1 MDHEN, CDR2 SYDVKM. V gave up 2 bases and J gave up 8 bases; unmatched junction bases: 12. The CDR3 covers 16 residues. The DNA for the CDR3 is TGTGCCAGCAGTTTACGGGACAGAATTTTAGGGGAGCCCCAGCATTTT. Protein sequence: CASSLRDRILGEPQHF.